Below are 26 T cell receptor beta chains sequenced from a single sample in a study of shared T cell receptors in the human thymus. Repertoires were generated with immunoSEQ multiplex PCR, while TCRdb's copy carries only in-frame clones and drops some. The sample has roughly 710,000 clones, around 85% seen once; the top ten hold 0.0095% to 0.013%. The same specimen was also included in a second study, on human thymus T cells.

Sample: thymocytes. These receptors came from a girl under three years old with a congenital heart defect.

The chain uses TRBV5-1 and TRBJ1-1; D may be TRBD1 (5 bases). This CDR3 has 16 amino acids. Germline V gives CDR1 SGHRS, CDR2 YFSETQ. Trimming took 4 bases from V and 1 from J, leaving 17 bases between them. CDR3 amino acids: CASSHRGLDRNTEAFF. CDR3 DNA: TGCGCCAGCAGCCACCGCGGCTTAGACAGGAACACTGAAGCTTTCTTT.

The chain couples TRBV6-5 to TRBJ1-1, with 8 positions matching TRBD1. V lost 6 bases to trimming and J lost 6 bases; unmatched junction nucleotides: 9. Germline-derived CDR1 and CDR2 are MNHEY and SVGAGI. The CDR3 has 14 residues. The CDR3 protein is CASSLSQGAAEAFF. The DNA for the CDR3 is TGTGCCAGCAGCCTTTCCCAGGGGGCCGCTGAAGCTTTCTTT.

The rearrangement links TRBV30 to TRBJ1-4, with TRBD1 as a possible D gene (5 bases). The CDR3 is made up of 14 amino acids. Germline V gene data show CDR1 as GTSNPN and CDR2 as SVGIG (reference sequence). Trimming removed 8 bases at V and 8 bases at J, with 21 bases between. The CDR3 sequence is CAGGDKPGLEKLFF. CDR3 bases: TGTGCCGGGGGGGATAAGCCAGGGTTGGAAAAACTGTTTTTT.

The chain joins TRBV28 to TRBJ1-2, with D possibly TRBD1 on 5 matching bases. Germline V gene data show CDR1 as MDHEN and CDR2 as SYDVKM. Between the trimmed V and J ends, which lost 7 bases and 6 bases, there was a span of 15 bases. The CDR3 covers 13 residues. The CDR3 DNA is TGTGCCAGCACCGTATCAGGGCCGGATGGCTACACCTTC. Its translation is CASTVSGPDGYTF.

In this sample, this clone turned up a few times. The chain joins TRBV4-1 to TRBJ2-5; tentatively, D is TRBD1 (6 bases). Germline CDR1 and CDR2: MGHRA and YSYEKL. The CDR3 extends over 14 amino acids. With 3 bases removed from V and 7 bases from J, the gap between germline ends came to 15 bases. The CDR3 DNA reads TGCGCCAGCAGCCATGGTGGGGGCGAGGGGACCCAGTACTTC. Protein sequence: CASSHGGGEGTQYF.

This clone was observed a few times. V is TRBV14 and J is TRBJ1-1; D not certain. V dropped 1 base and J dropped 0 bases, with 9 bases sitting between them. This CDR3 spans 15 amino acids. Germline V gene data show CDR1 as SGHDN and CDR2 as FVKESK. This chain's CDR3 is CASSQGRSVNTEAFF. As DNA, the CDR3 is TGTGCCAGCAGCCAAGGTCGCAGTGTGAACACTGAAGCTTTCTTT. The full variable domain, its missing parts supplied by reference TRBV14 and TRBJ1-1, is EAGVTQFPSHSVIEKGQTVTLRCDPISGHDNLYWYRRVMGKEIKFLLHFVKESKQDESGMPNNRFLAERTGGTYSTLKVQPAELEDSGVYFCASSQGRSVNTEAFFGQGTRLTVV.

The J gene is TRBJ2-2, the V gene TRBV7-9; tentatively, D is TRBD1 (5 bases). V dropped 5 bases and J dropped 5 bases, with 15 bases sitting between them. This CDR3 spans 15 amino acids. CDR1 and CDR2 from the germline V gene are SEHNR and FQNEAQ (reference sequence). The CDR3 region has the DNA TGTGCCAGCAGCGCCGGACACGGGCAAACCGGGGAGCTGTTTTTT. It codes for CASSAGHGQTGELFF.

This chain connects TRBV7-8 to TRBJ2-5, with 7 bases identical to TRBD1. V trimming: 4 bases; J trimming: 2 bases; junction bases outside the gene matches: 10. Germline V CDR1 and CDR2: SGHVS, FQNEAQ. This CDR3 is built from 16 residues. The CDR3 DNA reads as TGTGCCAGCAGCTCCGCCCCAGGGGGATGGCAAGAGACCCAGTACTTC. Translated, it gives CASSSAPGGWQETQYF.

This clone was seen only once. This chain joins TRBV27 and TRBJ2-1; D call uncertain. Trimming stripped 3 bases from V and 7 bases from J, with 10 bases between. This CDR3 region has 13 residues. Germline-derived CDR1 and CDR2 are MNHEY and SMNVEV (reference sequence). CDR3 coding DNA: TGTGCCAGCAGTTTCCACTATCAGAATGAGCAGTTCTTC. The encoded protein is CASSFHYQNEQFF.

The chain couples TRBV4-3 to TRBJ2-2, with D perhaps matching TRBD1 (5 bases). The CDR3 covers 17 residues. The V and J ends lost 1 base and 3 bases respectively, with 15 bases between them. Germline V gene data show CDR1 as LGHNA and CDR2 as YSLEER. CDR3 in DNA: TGCGCCAGCAGCCAAGTGAGGCAGGGTCACCACACCGGGGAGCTGTTTTTT. Translated: CASSQVRQGHHTGELFF.

The chain carries TRBV27 and TRBJ1-6; D is ambiguous. The V end lost 5 bases, the J end lost 8 bases, and 13 bases lay between the germline ends. CDR3 length: 14 residues. Germline CDR1 is MNHEY and CDR2 is SMNVEV (reference sequence). The DNA of the CDR3 is TGTGCCAGCAGTCTAGGAGGAAGGGATTCACCCCTCCACTTT. Its protein is CASSLGGRDSPLHF.

This chain joins TRBV18 and TRBJ1-5, with D unresolved. Trimming removed 5 bases from V and 4 bases from J, with 6 bases in between. Per the germline V gene, CDR1 is KGHSH and CDR2 is LQKENI. CDR3 length equals 12 residues. The CDR3 DNA reads TGTGCCAGCTCATGGAGGAATCAGCCCCAGCATTTT. As protein: CASSWRNQPQHF. Full variable domain (missing parts from reference TRBV18 and TRBJ1-5): NAGVMQNPRHLVRRRGQEARLRCSPMKGHSHVYWYRQLPEEGLKFMVYLQKENIIDESGMPKERFSAEFPKEGPSILRIQQVVRGDSAAYFCASSWRNQPQHFGDGTRLSIL.

V gene TRBV6-6 combines with J gene TRBJ1-2; 8 nucleotides agree with TRBD1. V dropped 6 bases and J dropped 0; count of bases not matched to a gene: 3. CDR1 is MNHNY and CDR2 is SVGAGI in the germline V gene (reference sequence). This CDR3 spans 14 amino acids. This CDR3 is CASRRDRSNYGYTF. CDR3 coding DNA: TGTGCCAGCAGGCGGGACAGGTCTAACTATGGCTACACCTTC.

This chain links TRBV12-5 with TRBJ1-2, with D possibly TRBD1 on 5 matching bases. This CDR3 is built from 13 residues. In germline, CDR1 is LGHNT, CDR2 FRNRAP. V dropped 7 bases and J dropped 7 bases, with 16 bases sitting between them. CDR3 region: CASAPIQGFGYTF. The CDR3 DNA sequence: TGTGCTAGTGCCCCGATCCAGGGTTTTGGCTACACCTTC. Full variable domain (rest looked up from reference TRBV12-5 and TRBJ1-2): DARVTQTPRHKVTEMGQEVTMRCQPILGHNTVFWYRQTMMQGLELLAYFRNRAPLDDSGMPKDRFSAEMPDATLATLKIQPSEPRDSAVYFCASAPIQGFGYTFGSGTRLTVV.

The chain is built from TRBV7-9 and TRBJ2-1; 11 bases agree with TRBD2. V lost 4 bases, J lost 6 bases, and 14 bases stayed unmatched. The CDR3 has 18 amino acids. Germline CDR1 is SEHNR and CDR2 is FQNEAQ (reference sequence). The CDR3 nucleotides are TGTGCCAGCAGCTGCCCTAGCGGGGGGCCACGCGTTCTCAATGAGCAGTTCTTC. Encoded protein: CASSCPSGGPRVLNEQFF. Full variable domain (outside the CDR3, taken from reference TRBV7-9 and TRBJ2-1): DTGVSQNPRHKITKRGQNVTFRCDPISEHNRLYWYRQTLGQGPEFLTYFQNEAQLEKSRLLSDRFSAERPKGSFSTLEIQRTEQGDSAMYLCASSCPSGGPRVLNEQFFGPGTRLTVL.

The chain links TRBV25-1 to TRBJ2-1, with 14 bases that match TRBD2. The length of the CDR3 is 15 residues. Germline values: CDR1 MGHDK, CDR2 SYGVNS. V trimming: 6 bases; J trimming: 7 bases; junction bases outside the gene matches: 5. CDR3 DNA: TGTGCCAGCAGGGTGACTAGCGGGGGGGTGAATGAGCAGTTCTTC. This translates into CASRVTSGGVNEQFF. Based on the CDR3 plus reference TRBV25-1 and TRBJ2-1, the full variable domain is EADIYQTPRYLVIGTGKKITLECSQTMGHDKMYWYQQDPGMELHLIHYSYGVNSTEKGDLSSESTVSRIRTEHFPLTLESARPSHTSQYLCASRVTSGGVNEQFFGPGTRLTVL.

The V gene is TRBV29-1, the J gene TRBJ1-2; D remains unclear. CDR3 length: 11 residues. Germline V gene sequence: CDR1 SQVTM, CDR2 ANQGSEA. V gave up 5 bases and J gave up 6 bases, with 10 bases separating them. The CDR3 region has the DNA TGCAGCGTTTCATATTCAGATGGCTACACCTTC. Translating gives CSVSYSDGYTF.

This clone appeared once. V and J are TRBV9 and TRBJ1-2, with a weak D call TRBD1 (5 bases). Germline loops: CDR1 SGDLS, CDR2 YYNGEE. The CDR3 loop spans 12 amino acids. V lost 1 base and J 4 bases, leaving 5 bases between the germline ends. For the CDR3, the DNA is TGTGCCAGCAGCGTAACAGGCTATGGCTACACCTTC. Translation: CASSVTGYGYTF.

The rearrangement joins TRBV9 to TRBJ2-3; TRBD2 aligns across 15 bases. From germline, CDR1 is SGDLS and CDR2 YYNGEE. The J segment lost 0 bases and the V segment lost 3 bases, leaving 2 bases of the junction unmatched. The CDR3 totals 17 residues. CDR3 residues: CASSGGTSGGSTDTQYF. The CDR3, as DNA: TGTGCCAGCAGCGGGGGGACTAGCGGGGGGAGCACAGATACGCAGTATTTT.

There are a few counts of this clone. The V gene is TRBV7-3, the J gene TRBJ1-2; weak D call: TRBD1 (5 bases). CDR1 and CDR2 (germline): SGHTA, FQGTGA. This CDR3 spans 15 amino acids. V was clipped by 1 base and J by 4 bases, with 13 bases between them. CDR3 loop: CASSLNYRTLYGYTF. CDR3 coding DNA: TGTGCCAGCAGCTTAAATTACAGGACACTCTATGGCTACACCTTC.

This clone appeared a few times. This chain links TRBV10-3 with TRBJ1-2, with D perhaps TRBD1 (6 bases). CDR1 is ENHRY, CDR2 SYGVKD, per germline. The V gene lost 7 bases and the J gene lost 6 bases, with 12 bases spanning the gap. The CDR3 length is 12 residues. This CDR3 is CAITTGMDGYTF. CDR3 nucleotides: TGTGCCATCACAACAGGGATGGATGGCTACACCTTC.

CDR3 sequence (DNA): TGTGCCAGCCTAAAAGGGACAGGGACAACGAACACCGGGGAGCTGTTTTTT. This codes for CASLKGTGTTNTGELFF. The chain has TRBV2 and TRBJ2-2, with 9 nucleotides matching TRBD1. Germline-derived CDR1 and CDR2 are SNHLY and FYNNEI. The CDR3 is 17 amino acids. The trim removed 8 bases at V and 0 bases at J, leaving 10 bases unmatched. Based on the CDR3 plus reference TRBV2 and TRBJ2-2, the full variable domain is EPEVTQTPSHQVTQMGQEVILRCVPISNHLYFYWYRQILGQKVEFLVSFYNNEISEKSEIFDDQFSVERPDGSNFTLKIRSTKLEDSAMYFCASLKGTGTTNTGELFFGEGSRLTVL.

This clone appeared a few times. The chain joins TRBV2 to TRBJ2-3; TRBD1 aligns across 8 bases. The CDR3 runs to 18 residues. CDR1 SNHLY and CDR2 FYNNEI come from the germline V gene. V was pared by 3 bases and J by 4 bases, with 15 bases of the junction left unmatched. CDR3 DNA: TGTGCCAGCAGTGAGGCTAGGACAGGGAGAGGTTCTGCAGATACGCAGTATTTT. Its protein product is CASSEARTGRGSADTQYF.

The rearrangement links TRBV7-4 to TRBJ1-1; D perhaps matches TRBD1 (5 bases). The V gene lost 6 bases and the J gene lost 3 bases, with 14 bases spanning the gap. The germline CDR1 and CDR2 sequences are SGHVT and SQSDAQ. The CDR3 is 14 residues long. In DNA form, the CDR3 reads TGTGCCAGCAGACTCGACAGAGAATACACTGAAGCTTTCTTT. It translates to CASRLDREYTEAFF.

The chain is built from TRBV7-6 and TRBJ2-3, with D possibly being TRBD2 (5 bases). This CDR3 region has 20 residues. V lost 5 bases and J 0 bases, leaving 27 bases between the germline ends. CDR1 is SGHVS, CDR2 FNYEAQ, per germline. The DNA of the CDR3 is TGTGCCAGCAGCCCCTTTTTAGTGGGCTCTATCTGGGAGAGCACAGATACGCAGTATTTT. Amino acid sequence: CASSPFLVGSIWESTDTQYF.

The chain combines TRBV2 with TRBJ1-3, with D perhaps TRBD1 (5 bases). The V gene's germline CDR1 is SNHLY and CDR2 FYNNEI. This CDR3 contains 17 residues. Trimming cost V 0 bases and J 3 bases, with 15 bases left between them. This CDR3 is CASSEAYRDRVGNTIYF. CDR3 coding DNA: TGTGCCAGCAGTGAAGCATACCGAGACAGAGTTGGAAACACCATATATTTT.